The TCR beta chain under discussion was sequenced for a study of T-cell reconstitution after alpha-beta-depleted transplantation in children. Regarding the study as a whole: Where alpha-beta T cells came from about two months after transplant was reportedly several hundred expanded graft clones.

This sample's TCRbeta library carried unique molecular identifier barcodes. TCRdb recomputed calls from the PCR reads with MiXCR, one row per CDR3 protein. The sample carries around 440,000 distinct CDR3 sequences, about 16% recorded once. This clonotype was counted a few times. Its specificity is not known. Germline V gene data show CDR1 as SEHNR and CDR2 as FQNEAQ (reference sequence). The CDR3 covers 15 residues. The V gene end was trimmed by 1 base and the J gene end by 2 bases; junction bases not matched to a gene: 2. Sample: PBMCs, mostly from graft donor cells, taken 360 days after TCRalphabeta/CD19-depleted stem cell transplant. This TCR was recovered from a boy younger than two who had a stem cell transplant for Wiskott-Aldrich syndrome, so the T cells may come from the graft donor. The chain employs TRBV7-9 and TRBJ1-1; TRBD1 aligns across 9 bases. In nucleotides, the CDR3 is TGTGCCAGCAGCTTAGGGGACAGGGTTAACACTGAAGCTTTCTTT. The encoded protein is CASSLGDRVNTEAFF.